Listed below are T cell receptor beta chains from one sample, sequenced in a study of vaccination effects on CD4 cells after COVID-19. Sequenced by immunoSEQ multiplex PCR; TCRdb stores in-frame clones only, minus some. The profile shows approximately 40,000 clones, over 60% of them singletons. For these receptors, no antigen is known. The sample was CD4+ T cells from PBMCs cultured without peptide, taken after COVID-19 vaccination. The receptors shown here come from a human donor who had a prior SARS-CoV-2 infection. CDR3s include the opening cysteine and the closing phenylalanine or tryptophan. D genes are given only for firm matches. Not all rows give a size; the values are once, few, many and, for expanded clones, a class.

>TRBV15|.|.|TRBJ2-1
TGTGCCACCAGCAGAGGTCGCGGTATCTCCTACAATGAGCAGTTCTTC
CATSRGRGISYNEQFF
>TRBV5-4|TRBD1|once|TRBJ2-3
TGTGCCAGCAGCTTGGGGGGACAGGGGAGGACAGATACGCAGTATTTT
CASSLGGQGRTDTQYF
>TRBV5-1|TRBD1|.|TRBJ1-2
TGCGCCAGCAGCTTGTGGCGGACAGGGAACTATGGCTACACCTTC
CASSLWRTGNYGYTF
>TRBV27|.|.|TRBJ1-2
TGTGCCAGCAGTTTCCGGGTTAACTATGGCTACACCTTC
CASSFRVNYGYTF
>TRBV4-3|.|.|TRBJ1-4
TGCGCCAGCAGCCAAAGCGTTGCAACTAATGAAAAACTGTTTTTT
CASSQSVATNEKLFF
>TRBV10-1|TRBD2|once|TRBJ2-1
TGCGCCAGCAGTGAGTGGGGACTAGCGGGAGGGCCGGTAAATGAGCAGTTCTTC
CASSEWGLAGGPVNEQFF
>TRBV2|.|.|TRBJ1-6
TGTGCCAGCAGGGCCGGGCCACGAGGGTCCTATAATTCACCCCTCCACTTT
CASRAGPRGSYNSPLHF
>TRBV14|TRBD2|once|TRBJ2-5
TGTGCCAGCAGCCAAACAGCGGGAGTGGCGGTGGCCCAGTACTTC
CASSQTAGVAVAQYF
>TRBV2|TRBD2|.|TRBJ2-1
TGTGCCAGCAGTCCACTAGCGGGGGGAAACAATGAGCAGTTCTTC
CASSPLAGGNNEQFF
>TRBV11-2|TRBD2|.|TRBJ2-7
TGTGCCAGCAGCCCTCTGACCGGGACTAGCGGGAGGCTACTGGGTGAGCAGTACTTC
CASSPLTGTSGRLLGEQYF
>TRBV30|TRBD1|.|TRBJ2-7
TGTGCCTGGAGTGTACGATCTACGAGACAGGGGGTATACGAGCAGTACTTC
CAWSVRSTRQGVYEQYF
>TRBV19|TRBD1|.|TRBJ1-5
TGTGCCAGTAGTAAGGACAGGGGACAGCCCCAGCATTTT
CASSKDRGQPQHF
>TRBV11-2|TRBD2|.|TRBJ2-1
TGTGCCAGCAGCTCCCGGGGACTAGCGGGAGGGAGCTCCTACAATGAGCAGTTCTTC
CASSSRGLAGGSSYNEQFF
>TRBV6-6|.|.|TRBJ1-6
TGTGCCAGCAGTTACCCCGACAGGAGGAATTCACCCCTCCACTTT
CASSYPDRRNSPLHF
>TRBV4-1|.|once|TRBJ1-4
TGCGCCAGCAGCCAAGACTGGGAAGGGAAACTGTTTTTT
CASSQDWEGKLFF
>TRBV29-1|TRBD1|.|TRBJ1-1
TGCAGCGTCGACAGGGGATGGGGAATGAACACTGAAGCTTTCTTT
CSVDRGWGMNTEAFF
>TRBV19|.|.|TRBJ1-3
TGTGCCAGTAGTGTCCGGGGAGCTGGAAACACCATATATTTT
CASSVRGAGNTIYF
>TRBV18|TRBD1|.|TRBJ2-5
TGTGCCAGCTCACCAAGGGGACAGGGGCTCCAAGAGACCCAGTACTTC
CASSPRGQGLQETQYF
>TRBV6-5|.|.|TRBJ1-1
TGTGCCAGCAGGTTTAATAACATGAACACTGAAGCTTTCTTT
CASRFNNMNTEAFF
>TRBV30|.|.|TRBJ1-3
TGTGCCTGGAGTGTACCCCACGGGGCCGGAAACACCATATATTTT
CAWSVPHGAGNTIYF
>TRBV20-1|.|few|TRBJ2-1
TGCAGTGCTAGTCTGCTCAGGACCTACTCCTACAATGAGCAGTTCTTC
CSASLLRTYSYNEQFF
>TRBV30|.|.|TRBJ1-3
TGTGCCTGGAGAACACACGCCGGAAACACCATATATTTT
CAWRTHAGNTIYF
>TRBV27|.|.|TRBJ1-2
TGTGCCAGCAGTCCGGGCCTCGGGAGGGAGAACTATGGCTACACCTTC
CASSPGLGRENYGYTF
>TRBV7-2|TRBD2|.|TRBJ2-1
TGTGCCAGCAGCTTATCCCCTAGCGGGATGTACAATGAGCAGTTCTTC
CASSLSPSGMYNEQFF
>TRBV11-3|.|medium-sized|TRBJ2-2
TGTGCCAGCAGCTTTAGGACAGCGAACACCGGGGAGCTGTTTTTT
CASSFRTANTGELFF
>TRBV27|TRBD2|.|TRBJ2-2
TGTGCCAGCAGTTTATATTTTGTGGGGGGGGTTTTCGGCGGGGAGCTGTTTTTT
CASSLYFVGGVFGGELFF
>TRBV18|.|few|TRBJ2-7
TGTGCCAGCTCAGAGAGGCAGTCCTACGAGCAGTACTTC
CASSERQSYEQYF
>TRBV7-9|.|.|TRBJ2-1
TGTGCCAGCAGCCCCAGTAAAGGGACTTGGGGTAATGAGCAGTTCTTC
CASSPSKGTWGNEQFF
>TRBV6-2/TRBV6-3|.|.|TRBJ1-1
TGTGCCAGCAGTTACCACTTAGGAGGGATTCCTGAAGCTTTCTTT
CASSYHLGGIPEAFF
>TRBV24-1|TRBD1|.|TRBJ2-3
TGTGCCACCAGTGACCGAAAGGGGGCAATTGGTGATACGCAGTATTTT
CATSDRKGAIGDTQYF
>TRBV3-1/TRBV3-2|.|.|TRBJ2-3
TGTGCCAGCAGCCCCATCCCGAGCACAGATACGCAGTATTTT
CASSPIPSTDTQYF
>TRBV24-1|.|.|TRBJ2-3
TGTGCCACCAGTGGGGGGACTAGCACAGATACGCAGTATTTT
CATSGGTSTDTQYF
>TRBV6-5|TRBD1|.|TRBJ1-1
TGTGCCAGCAGGCGGACAGGGAGGACTGAAGCTTTCTTT
CASRRTGRTEAFF
>TRBV18|.|.|TRBJ1-2
TGTGCCAGCTCACCTCCGTCCATCGGGTCTGGCTATGGCTACACCTTC
CASSPPSIGSGYGYTF
>TRBV18|.|.|TRBJ2-1
TGTGCCAGCTTGGCAGCCGTTCACAATGAGCAGTTCTTC
CASLAAVHNEQFF